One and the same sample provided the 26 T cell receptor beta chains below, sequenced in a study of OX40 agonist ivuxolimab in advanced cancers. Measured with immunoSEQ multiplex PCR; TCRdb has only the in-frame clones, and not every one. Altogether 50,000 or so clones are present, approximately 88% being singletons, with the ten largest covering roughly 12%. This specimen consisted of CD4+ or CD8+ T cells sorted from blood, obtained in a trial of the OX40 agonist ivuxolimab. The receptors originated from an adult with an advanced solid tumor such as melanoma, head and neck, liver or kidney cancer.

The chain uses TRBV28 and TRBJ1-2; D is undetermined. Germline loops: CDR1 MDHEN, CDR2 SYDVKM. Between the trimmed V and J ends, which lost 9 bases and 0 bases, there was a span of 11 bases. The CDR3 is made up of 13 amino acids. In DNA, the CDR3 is TGTGCCAGTTTTGGCAATTCTAACTATGGCTACACCTTC. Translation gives CASFGNSNYGYTF.

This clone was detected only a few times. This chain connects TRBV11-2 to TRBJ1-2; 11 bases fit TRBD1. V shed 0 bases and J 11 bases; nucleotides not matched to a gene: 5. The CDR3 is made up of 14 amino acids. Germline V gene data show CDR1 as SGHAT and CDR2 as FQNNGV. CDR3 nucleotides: TGTGCCAGCAGCTTAGACAGGACAGGGGGCGCGTACACCTTC. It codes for CASSLDRTGGAYTF.

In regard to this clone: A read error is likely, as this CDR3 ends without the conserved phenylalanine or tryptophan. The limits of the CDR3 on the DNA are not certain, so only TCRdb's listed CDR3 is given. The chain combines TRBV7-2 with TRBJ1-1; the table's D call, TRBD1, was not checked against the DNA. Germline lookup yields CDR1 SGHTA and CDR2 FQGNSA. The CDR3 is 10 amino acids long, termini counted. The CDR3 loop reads CASSPSGYWV.

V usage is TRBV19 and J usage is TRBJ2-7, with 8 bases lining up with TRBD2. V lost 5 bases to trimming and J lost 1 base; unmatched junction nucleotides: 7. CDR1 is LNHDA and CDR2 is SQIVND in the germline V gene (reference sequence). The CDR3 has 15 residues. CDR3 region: CASSSRTGGSYEQYF. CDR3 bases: TGTGCCAGTAGTTCCCGGACGGGAGGGTCCTACGAGCAGTACTTC. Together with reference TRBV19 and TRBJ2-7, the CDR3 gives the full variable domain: DGGITQSPKYLFRKEGQNVTLSCEQNLNHDAMYWYRQDPGQGLRLIYYSQIVNDFQKGDIAEGYSVSREKKESFPLTVTSAQKNPTAFYLCASSSRTGGSYEQYFGPGTRLTVT.

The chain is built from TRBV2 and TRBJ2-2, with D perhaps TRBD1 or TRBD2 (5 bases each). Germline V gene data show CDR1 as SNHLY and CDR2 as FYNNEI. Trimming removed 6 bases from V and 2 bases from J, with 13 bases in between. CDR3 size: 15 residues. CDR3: CASRQDSINTGELFF. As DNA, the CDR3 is TGTGCCAGCAGACAGGACTCAATTAACACCGGGGAGCTGTTTTTT.

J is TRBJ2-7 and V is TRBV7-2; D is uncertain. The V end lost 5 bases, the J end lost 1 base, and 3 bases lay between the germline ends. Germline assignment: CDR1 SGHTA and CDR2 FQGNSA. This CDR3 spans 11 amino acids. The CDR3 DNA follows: TGTGCCAGCAGCGATTCCTACGAGCAGTACTTC. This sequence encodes CASSDSYEQYF.

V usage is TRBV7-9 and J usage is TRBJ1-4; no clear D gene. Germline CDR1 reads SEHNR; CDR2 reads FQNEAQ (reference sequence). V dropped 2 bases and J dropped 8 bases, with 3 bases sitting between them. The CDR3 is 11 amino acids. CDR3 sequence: CASSLREKLFF. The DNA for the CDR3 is TGTGCCAGCAGCTTACGGGAAAAACTGTTTTTT. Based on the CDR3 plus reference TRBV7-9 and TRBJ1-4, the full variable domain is DTGVSQNPRHKITKRGQNVTFRCDPISEHNRLYWYRQTLGQGPEFLTYFQNEAQLEKSRLLSDRFSAERPKGSFSTLEIQRTEQGDSAMYLCASSLREKLFFGSGTQLSVL.

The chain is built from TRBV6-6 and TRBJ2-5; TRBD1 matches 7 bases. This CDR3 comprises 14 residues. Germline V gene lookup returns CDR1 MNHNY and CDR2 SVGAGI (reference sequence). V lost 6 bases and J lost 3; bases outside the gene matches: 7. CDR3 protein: CASSPAGTEETQYF. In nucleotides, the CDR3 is TGTGCCAGCAGCCCCGCCGGGACAGAAGAGACCCAGTACTTC.

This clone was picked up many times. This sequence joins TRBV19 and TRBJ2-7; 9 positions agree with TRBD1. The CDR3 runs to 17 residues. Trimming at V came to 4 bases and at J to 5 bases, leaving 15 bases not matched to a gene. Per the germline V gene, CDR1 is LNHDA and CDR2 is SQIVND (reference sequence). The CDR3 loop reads CASSRRSLGTGLHEQYF. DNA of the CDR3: TGTGCCAGTAGTAGAAGGTCGTTGGGGACAGGGCTACACGAGCAGTACTTC.

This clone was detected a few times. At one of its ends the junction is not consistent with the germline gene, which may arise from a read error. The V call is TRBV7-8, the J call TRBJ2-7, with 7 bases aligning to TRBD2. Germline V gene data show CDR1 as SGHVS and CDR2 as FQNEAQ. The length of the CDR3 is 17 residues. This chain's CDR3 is CASSQWGSGGSSDEQYF. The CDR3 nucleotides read TGTGCCAGCAGCCAGTGGGGCTCGGGCGGGAGCTCCGACGAGCAGTACTTC.

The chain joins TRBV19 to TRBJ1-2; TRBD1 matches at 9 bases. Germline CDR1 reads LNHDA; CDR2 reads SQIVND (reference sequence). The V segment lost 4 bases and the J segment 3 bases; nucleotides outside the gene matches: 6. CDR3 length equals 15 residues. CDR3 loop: CASSTGTGKDYGYTF. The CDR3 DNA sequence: TGTGCCAGTAGTACGGGGACAGGGAAGGACTATGGCTACACCTTC.

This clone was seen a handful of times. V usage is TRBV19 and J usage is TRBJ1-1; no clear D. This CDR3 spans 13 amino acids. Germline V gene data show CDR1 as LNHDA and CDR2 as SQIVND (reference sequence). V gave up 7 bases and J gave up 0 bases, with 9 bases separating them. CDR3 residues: CASTYGLNTEAFF. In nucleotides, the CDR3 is TGTGCCAGTACTTACGGGTTGAACACTGAAGCTTTCTTT.

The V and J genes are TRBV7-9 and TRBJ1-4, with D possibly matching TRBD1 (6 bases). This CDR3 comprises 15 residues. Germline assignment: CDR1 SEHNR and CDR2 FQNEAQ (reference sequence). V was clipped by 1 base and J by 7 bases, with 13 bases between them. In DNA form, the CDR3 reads TGTGCCAGCAGCTTAGAGGGACATATGGGTGAAAAACTGTTTTTT. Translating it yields CASSLEGHMGEKLFF.

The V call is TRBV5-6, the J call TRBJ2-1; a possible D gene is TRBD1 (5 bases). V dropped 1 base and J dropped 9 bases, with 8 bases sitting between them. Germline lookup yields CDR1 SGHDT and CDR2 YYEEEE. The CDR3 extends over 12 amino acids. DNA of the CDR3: TGTGCCAGCAGCTTGACAGGATCTGAGCAGTTCTTC. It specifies CASSLTGSEQFF. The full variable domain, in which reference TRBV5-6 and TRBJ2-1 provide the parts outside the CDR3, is DAGVTQSPTHLIKTRGQQVTLRCSPKSGHDTVSWYQQALGQGPQFIFQYYEEEERQRGNFPDRFSGHQFPNYSSELNVNALLLGDSALYLCASSLTGSEQFFGPGTRLTVL.

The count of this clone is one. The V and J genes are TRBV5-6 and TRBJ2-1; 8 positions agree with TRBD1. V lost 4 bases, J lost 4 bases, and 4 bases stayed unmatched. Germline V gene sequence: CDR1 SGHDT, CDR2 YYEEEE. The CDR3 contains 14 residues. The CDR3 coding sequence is TGTGCCAGCAGCCTGGGACAGGTTTACAATGAGCAGTTCTTC. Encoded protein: CASSLGQVYNEQFF.

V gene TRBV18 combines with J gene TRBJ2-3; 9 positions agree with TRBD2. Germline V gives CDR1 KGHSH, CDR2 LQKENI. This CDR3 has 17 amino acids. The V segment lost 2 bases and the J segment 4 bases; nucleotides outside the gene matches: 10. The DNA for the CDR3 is TGTGCCAGCTCACCATTCGCGGGAGGGCCGGGTGCAGATACGCAGTATTTT. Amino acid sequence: CASSPFAGGPGADTQYF.

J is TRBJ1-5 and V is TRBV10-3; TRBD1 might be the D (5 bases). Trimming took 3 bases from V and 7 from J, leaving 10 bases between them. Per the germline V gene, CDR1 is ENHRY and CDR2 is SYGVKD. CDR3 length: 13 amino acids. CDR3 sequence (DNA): TGTGCCATCAGTGAAGGGGTTGGCCAGCCCCAGCATTTT. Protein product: CAISEGVGQPQHF.

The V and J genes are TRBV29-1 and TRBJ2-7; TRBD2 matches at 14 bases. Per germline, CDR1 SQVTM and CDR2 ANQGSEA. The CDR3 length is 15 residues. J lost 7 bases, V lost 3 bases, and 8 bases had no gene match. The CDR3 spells CSVEGTSGSVEEQYF. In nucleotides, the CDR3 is TGCAGCGTTGAGGGGACTAGCGGGAGTGTGGAGGAGCAGTACTTC.

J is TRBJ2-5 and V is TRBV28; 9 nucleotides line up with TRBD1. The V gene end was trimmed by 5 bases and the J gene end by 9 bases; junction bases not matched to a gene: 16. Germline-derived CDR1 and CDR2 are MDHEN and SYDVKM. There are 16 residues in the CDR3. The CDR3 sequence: CASSPTAGTGSRAQYF. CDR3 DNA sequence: TGTGCCAGCAGTCCGACCGCCGGGACAGGGAGCAGGGCCCAGTACTTC.

CDR3 bases: TGCGCCAGCAGGAGAACACAGGGTGCCTCCGGGGCCAACGTCCTGACTTTC. Protein: CASRRTQGASGANVLTF. The chain recombines TRBV10-2 with TRBJ2-6; a weak D match, TRBD1 (6 bases). The CDR3 is 17 amino acids. The V end lost 6 bases, the J end lost 4 bases, and 19 bases lay between the germline ends. The germline V gene encodes CDR1 WSHSY and CDR2 SAAADI.

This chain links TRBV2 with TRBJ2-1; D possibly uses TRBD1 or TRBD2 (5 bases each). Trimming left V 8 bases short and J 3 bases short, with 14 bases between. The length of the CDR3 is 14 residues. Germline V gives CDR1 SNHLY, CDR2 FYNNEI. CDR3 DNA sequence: TGTGCCAGCGTAGCTAGGGACGGCTACAATGAGCAGTTCTTC. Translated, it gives CASVARDGYNEQFF.

CDR3: CASSQWGSTDTQYF. The CDR3 nucleotides are TGTGCCAGCAGCCAGTGGGGTAGCACAGATACGCAGTATTTT. The chain couples TRBV14 to TRBJ2-3; D not resolved. CDR3 size: 14 residues. Between the trimmed V and J ends, which lost 3 bases and 0 bases, there was a span of 7 bases. Looked up from germline, CDR1 is SGHDN and CDR2 is FVKESK.

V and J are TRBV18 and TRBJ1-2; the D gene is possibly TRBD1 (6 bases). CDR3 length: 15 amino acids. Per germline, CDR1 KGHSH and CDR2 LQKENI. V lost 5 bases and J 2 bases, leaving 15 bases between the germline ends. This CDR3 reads CASSEVGGGNYGYTF. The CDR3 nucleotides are TGTGCCAGCTCAGAAGTCGGGGGGGGCAACTATGGCTACACCTTC.

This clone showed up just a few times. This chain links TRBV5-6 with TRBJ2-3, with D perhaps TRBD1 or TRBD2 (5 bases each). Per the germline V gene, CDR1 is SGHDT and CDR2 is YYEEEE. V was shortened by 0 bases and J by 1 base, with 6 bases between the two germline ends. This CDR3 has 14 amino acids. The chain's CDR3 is CASSLGDGTDTQYF. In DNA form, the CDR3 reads TGTGCCAGCAGCTTGGGGGACGGCACAGATACGCAGTATTTT. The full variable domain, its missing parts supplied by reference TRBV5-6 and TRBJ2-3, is DAGVTQSPTHLIKTRGQQVTLRCSPKSGHDTVSWYQQALGQGPQFIFQYYEEEERQRGNFPDRFSGHQFPNYSSELNVNALLLGDSALYLCASSLGDGTDTQYFGPGTRLTVL.

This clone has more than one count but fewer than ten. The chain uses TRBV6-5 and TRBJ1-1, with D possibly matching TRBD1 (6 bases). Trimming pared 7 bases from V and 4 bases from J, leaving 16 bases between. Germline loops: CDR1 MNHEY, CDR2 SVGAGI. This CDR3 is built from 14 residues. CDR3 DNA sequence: TGTGCCAGCACGACAGGAGGGGCCCTCACTGAAGCTTTCTTT. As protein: CASTTGGALTEAFF.

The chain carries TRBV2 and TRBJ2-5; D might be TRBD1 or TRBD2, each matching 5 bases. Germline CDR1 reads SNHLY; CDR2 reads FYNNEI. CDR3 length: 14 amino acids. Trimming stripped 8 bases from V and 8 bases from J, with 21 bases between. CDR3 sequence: CASETGTRSPTQYF. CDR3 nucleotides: TGTGCCAGCGAGACCGGGACCAGGTCCCCTACCCAGTACTTC. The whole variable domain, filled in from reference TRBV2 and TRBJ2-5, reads EPEVTQTPSHQVTQMGQEVILRCVPISNHLYFYWYRQILGQKVEFLVSFYNNEISEKSEIFDDQFSVERPDGSNFTLKIRSTKLEDSAMYFCASETGTRSPTQYFGPGTRLLVL.